The next 23 T cell receptor beta chains were all read from a single sample in a study of cytomegalovirus exposure and HLA in healthy donors. The PCR made use of 60 Vbeta and 13 Jbeta primers. Generated by immunoSEQ multiplex PCR, the TCRdb table keeps only in-frame clones and is missing some. The repertoire has 90,000 to 120,000 clones, roughly 70% of them found once; the top ten carry 13% to 15%. The source material was PBMCs. These receptors were taken from a woman aged 35 to 49 in good health and CMV-seropositive.

The DNA of the CDR3 is TGTGCCATACGACTAGCGGGTCGGGAGACCCAGTACTTC. This encodes CAIRLAGRETQYF. V gene TRBV6-1 combines with J gene TRBJ2-5; 10 nucleotides agree with TRBD2. CDR3 length: 13 amino acids. Germline CDR1 is MNHNS and CDR2 is SASEGT. With 10 bases clipped from V and 5 bases from J, the junction kept 7 bases outside the gene matches.

The chain employs TRBV28 and TRBJ1-3; D may be TRBD1 (6 bases). Germline V gives CDR1 MDHEN, CDR2 SYDVKM. CDR3 length: 13 residues. The V end lost 5 bases, the J end lost 9 bases, and 14 bases lay between the germline ends. CDR3 sequence reads: CASSPGQSTTIYF. CDR3 DNA: TGTGCCAGCAGTCCCGGACAGTCTACCACCATATATTTT.

This chain uses TRBV5-1 with TRBJ2-2; D is unresolved. Trimming shortened V by 0 bases and J by 6 bases, and 9 bases separated the two germline ends. Germline-derived CDR1 and CDR2 are SGHRS and YFSETQ. The CDR3 is 14 residues long. The CDR3 loop reads CASSLEVASGELFF. The CDR3 DNA reads as TGCGCCAGCAGCTTGGAAGTGGCTTCCGGGGAGCTGTTTTTT.

This chain links TRBV5-1 with TRBJ2-5; 11 bases are a match to TRBD1. This CDR3 comprises 15 residues. V shed 2 bases and J 4 bases; nucleotides not matched to a gene: 4. Germline V gives CDR1 SGHRS, CDR2 YFSETQ. The CDR3, as DNA: TGCGCCAGCAGCTTCGGGACAGGGGGGACAGAGACCCAGTACTTC. Its protein is CASSFGTGGTETQYF.

About this clone itself: Relative to the germline gene, one junction end is altered; a read error may explain this. This chain links TRBV7-7 with TRBJ2-7, with D perhaps TRBD2 (6 bases). The CDR3 runs 13 residues. Germline CDR1 SSHAT, CDR2 FNYEAQ (reference sequence). CDR3 DNA: TGTGCTAGCAGCTTCCAGGGAGGCGACGAGCAGTACTTC. Encoded protein: CASSFQGGDEQYF. Variable domain in full (rest from reference TRBV7-7 and TRBJ2-7): GAGVSQSPRYKVTKRGQDVTLRCDPISSHATLYWYQQALGQGPEFLTYFNYEAQPDKSGLPSDRFSAERPEGSISTLTIQRTEQRDSAMYRCASSFQGGDEQYFGPGTRLTVT.

This clone was recorded a few times. The chain carries TRBV18 and TRBJ2-5, with a tentative D call TRBD1 (6 bases). Trimming took off 4 bases at V and 7 bases at J, with 16 bases between the two ends. The CDR3 length is 14 residues. Germline CDR1 is KGHSH and CDR2 is LQKENI. DNA for the CDR3: TGTGCCAGCTCACAGAACCGGGACAAGGGGACCCAGTACTTC. Amino acid sequence: CASSQNRDKGTQYF.

The chain combines TRBV29-1 with TRBJ1-5, with D hard to call. The CDR3 extends over 13 amino acids. Germline CDR1 SQVTM, CDR2 ANQGSEA. Between the trimmed V and J ends, which lost 2 bases and 2 bases, there was a span of 7 bases. DNA for the CDR3: TGCAGCGTTGAATCCGGAGGCAATCAGCCCCAGCATTTT. It yields the protein CSVESGGNQPQHF.

The chain employs TRBV29-1 and TRBJ2-3; TRBD2 might be the D (6 bases). Trimming removed 6 bases from V and 2 bases from J, with 6 bases in between. The germline CDR1 and CDR2 sequences are SQVTM and ANQGSEA. The CDR3 contains 11 residues. CDR3 amino acids: CSVGLTDTQYF. The CDR3 DNA sequence: TGCAGCGTGGGACTCACAGATACGCAGTATTTT.

The chain uses TRBV13 and TRBJ2-7, with 7 bases aligning to TRBD1. Looked up from germline, CDR1 is PRHDT and CDR2 is FYEKMQ (reference sequence). The CDR3 is 14 amino acids. The J segment lost 2 bases and the V segment lost 6 bases, leaving 7 bases of the junction unmatched. The CDR3 spells CASRFTGVAYEQYF. The CDR3 DNA reads as TGTGCCAGCAGATTCACAGGGGTCGCCTACGAGCAGTACTTC.

V is TRBV11-3 and J is TRBJ1-2, with 8 bases lining up with TRBD1. V trimming: 7 bases; J trimming: 3 bases; junction bases outside the gene matches: 13. The CDR3 totals 16 residues. The germline CDR1 and CDR2 sequences are SGHNT and YENEEA. The CDR3 nucleotides are TGTGCCAGCATCGAAAGGGACAGGAGAATTGACTATGGCTACACCTTC. Protein sequence: CASIERDRRIDYGYTF.

The chain's CDR3 is CASSLVGLGGNEQFF. The CDR3 bases are TGCGCCAGCAGCTTGGTGGGACTAGGCGGCAATGAGCAGTTCTTC. The rearrangement joins TRBV5-1 to TRBJ2-1; 8 bases line up with TRBD2. The junction had 5 bases not matched to a gene; V was cut back by 0 bases and J by 6 bases. Germline CDR1 and CDR2: SGHRS and YFSETQ. This CDR3 is 15 amino acids long.

This chain connects TRBV7-8 to TRBJ2-7; 9 bases are shared with TRBD1. This CDR3 region has 17 residues. Trimming cost V 5 bases and J 0 bases; bases outside gene matches: 11. Germline V lookup: CDR1 SGHVS, CDR2 FQNEAQ. The CDR3 is CASSHGTGSPNSYEQYF. CDR3 DNA: TGTGCCAGCAGCCACGGGACAGGGAGCCCTAACTCCTACGAGCAGTACTTC.

The genes are TRBV27 and TRBJ1-2; TRBD1 might be the D (5 bases). The germline gives CDR1 MNHEY, CDR2 SMNVEV (reference sequence). This CDR3 has 14 amino acids. Trimming left V 0 bases short and J 3 bases short, with 8 bases between. The CDR3 nucleotides are TGTGCCAGCAGTTTATCTGGGGCCTACTATGGCTACACCTTC. Its protein is CASSLSGAYYGYTF.

The chain carries TRBV7-2 and TRBJ2-7; D is unclear. V was cut by 1 base and J by 3 bases, with 13 bases left in between. CDR3 length: 15 amino acids. CDR1 is SGHTA, CDR2 FQGNSA, per germline. The CDR3 region is CASSLDRNEIYEQYF. Written as DNA, the CDR3 is TGTGCCAGCAGCTTAGACAGAAACGAGATCTACGAGCAGTACTTC.

The chain couples TRBV19 to TRBJ1-3, with TRBD1 as a possible D gene (6 bases). Germline assignment: CDR1 LNHDA and CDR2 SQIVND (reference sequence). This CDR3 is 18 amino acids long. The ends were cut back, 5 bases at V and 0 bases at J, with 20 bases in the middle. The chain's CDR3 is CASSSAAARGYSGNTIYF. Written as DNA, the CDR3 is TGTGCCAGTAGTTCGGCCGCCGCAAGGGGGTACTCTGGAAACACCATATATTTT. Drawing the rest from reference TRBV19 and TRBJ1-3, the complete variable domain is DGGITQSPKYLFRKEGQNVTLSCEQNLNHDAMYWYRQDPGQGLRLIYYSQIVNDFQKGDIAEGYSVSREKKESFPLTVTSAQKNPTAFYLCASSSAAARGYSGNTIYFGEGSWLTVV.

The chain carries TRBV6-6 and TRBJ1-1; D is possibly TRBD1 (5 bases). V shed 6 bases and J shed 1 base, with 9 bases lying between them. The germline CDR1 and CDR2 sequences are MNHNY and SVGAGI (reference sequence). This CDR3 contains 13 residues. In DNA form, the CDR3 reads TGTGCCAGCAGCCACAGGTCGAACACTGAAGCTTTCTTT. This sequence encodes CASSHRSNTEAFF.

The V gene is TRBV5-1, the J gene TRBJ2-1, with TRBD2 matching over 9 bases. V lost 4 bases to trimming and J lost 7 bases; unmatched junction nucleotides: 9. The V gene's germline CDR1 is SGHRS and CDR2 YFSETQ. The CDR3 consists of 15 residues. The CDR3 loop is CASSRSGGPVNEQFF. DNA for the CDR3: TGCGCCAGCAGCCGCAGCGGGGGGCCTGTAAATGAGCAGTTCTTC.

The J gene is TRBJ2-7, the V gene TRBV6-1; TRBD1 matches at 8 bases. Germline CDR1 is MNHNS and CDR2 is SASEGT. This CDR3 comprises 14 residues. V gave up 3 bases and J gave up 4 bases; unmatched junction bases: 5. CDR3 nucleotides: TGTGCCAGCAGTGATCCGGGACAGGTATACGAGCAGTACTTC. Amino acids: CASSDPGQVYEQYF.

V and J are TRBV6-6 and TRBJ2-1, with TRBD2 matching 10 bases. The CDR3 runs 15 residues. V dropped 5 bases and J dropped 7; count of bases not matched to a gene: 8. The germline CDR1 and CDR2 sequences are MNHNY and SVGAGI (reference sequence). The CDR3 nucleotides are TGTGCCAGCAGTGAGGGTCTAGCGGGGGTAAATGAGCAGTTCTTC. This gives the protein CASSEGLAGVNEQFF.

The V and J genes are TRBV5-1 and TRBJ2-7, with 7 bases that match TRBD1. Germline CDR1 is SGHRS and CDR2 is YFSETQ. The CDR3 consists of 16 residues. V shed 1 base, J shed 0 bases, and the junction held 7 bases outside the gene matches. In DNA form, the CDR3 reads TGCGCCAGCAGCTTGTCTCCGGGACAGAACTCCTACGAGCAGTACTTC. Its translation is CASSLSPGQNSYEQYF.

The chain couples TRBV9 to TRBJ1-2; the D is unclear. Germline V gene sequence: CDR1 SGDLS, CDR2 YYNGEE. Trimming stripped 2 bases from V and 4 bases from J, with 12 bases between. This CDR3 contains 14 residues. The CDR3 DNA reads TGTGCCAGCAGCGTTGTTGGCGGGAGCTATGGCTACACCTTC. This codes for CASSVVGGSYGYTF.

This chain joins TRBV18 and TRBJ1-2; D perhaps matches TRBD1 (6 bases). The CDR3 loop spans 16 amino acids. The germline V gene has CDR1 KGHSH and CDR2 LQKENI. V was cut by 0 bases and J by 6 bases, with 17 bases left in between. The CDR3 sequence is CASSPPLRAGADGYTF. CDR3 in DNA: TGTGCCAGCTCACCACCGCTGCGGGCGGGGGCCGATGGCTACACCTTC.

The chain employs TRBV5-1 and TRBJ2-2, with 9 bases aligning to TRBD1. Germline CDR1 and CDR2: SGHRS and YFSETQ. Trimming cost V 4 bases and J 4 bases; bases outside gene matches: 5. This CDR3 spans 15 amino acids. CDR3 protein: CASSPQGAGTGELFF. The CDR3 nucleotides are TGCGCCAGCAGCCCACAGGGGGCGGGCACCGGGGAGCTGTTTTTT.